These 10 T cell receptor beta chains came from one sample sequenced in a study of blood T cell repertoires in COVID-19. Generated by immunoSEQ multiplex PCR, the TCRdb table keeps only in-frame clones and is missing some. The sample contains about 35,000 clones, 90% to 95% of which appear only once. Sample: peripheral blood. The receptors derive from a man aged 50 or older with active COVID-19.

In nucleotides, the CDR3 is TGTGCCAGCAGTCTCAACTTCGGACTAGCGGAGGGGGAAGGTGAGCAGTTCTTC. This encodes CASSLNFGLAEGEGEQFF. This sequence joins TRBV27 and TRBJ2-1, with 10 bases lining up with TRBD2. Germline trimming cut 5 bases from V and 9 bases from J; bases unmatched to any gene: 19. Germline loops: CDR1 MNHEY, CDR2 SMNVEV (reference sequence). The CDR3 runs to 18 residues.

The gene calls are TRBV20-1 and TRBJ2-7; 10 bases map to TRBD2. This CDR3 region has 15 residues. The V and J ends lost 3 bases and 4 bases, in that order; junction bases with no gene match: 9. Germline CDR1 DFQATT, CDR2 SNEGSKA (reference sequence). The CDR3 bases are TGCAGTGCTAGTCGGGCTAGCGGGAGTGTATACGAGCAGTACTTC. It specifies CSASRASGSVYEQYF.

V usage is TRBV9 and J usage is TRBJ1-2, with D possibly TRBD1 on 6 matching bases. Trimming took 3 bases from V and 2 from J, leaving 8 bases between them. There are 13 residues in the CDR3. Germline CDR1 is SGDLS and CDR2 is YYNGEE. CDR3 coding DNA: TGTGCCAGCAGCGCCACAGGGAACTATGGCTACACCTTC. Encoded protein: CASSATGNYGYTF.

The CDR3 DNA follows: TGTGCCAGCAGTTACTCGACGGGTCGGTACGAGCAGTACTTC. Protein: CASSYSTGRYEQYF. The rearrangement links TRBV6-6 to TRBJ2-7; D is unclear. Germline CDR1 is MNHNY and CDR2 is SVGAGI (reference sequence). Trimming removed 0 bases at V and 4 bases at J, with 10 bases between. The CDR3 runs to 14 residues.

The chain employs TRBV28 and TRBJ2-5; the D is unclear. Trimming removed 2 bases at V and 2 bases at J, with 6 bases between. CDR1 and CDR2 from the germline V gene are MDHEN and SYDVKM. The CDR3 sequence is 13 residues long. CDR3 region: CASSLRLQETQYF. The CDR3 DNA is TGTGCCAGCAGTTTAAGACTTCAAGAGACCCAGTACTTC.

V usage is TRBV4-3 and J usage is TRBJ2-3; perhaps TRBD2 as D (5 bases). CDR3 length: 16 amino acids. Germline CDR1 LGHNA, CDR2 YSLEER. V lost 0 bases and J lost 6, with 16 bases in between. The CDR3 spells CASSQDLWPPGDTQYF. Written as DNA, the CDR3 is TGCGCCAGCAGCCAAGATCTGTGGCCGCCGGGGGATACGCAGTATTTT.

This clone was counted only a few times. In DNA form, the CDR3 reads TGTGCCAGCAGCACCGGGGGCTCCTACGAGCAGTACTTC. This gives the protein CASSTGGSYEQYF. The rearrangement links TRBV7-3 to TRBJ2-7; TRBD2 might be the D (6 bases). The germline gives CDR1 SGHTA, CDR2 FQGTGA. V lost 5 bases and J lost 0, with 8 bases in between. The CDR3 length is 13 residues.

The CDR3, as DNA: TGTGCCAGCAGTTTAAACGAGGCCGGTTTCACTGAAGCTTTCTTT. Protein: CASSLNEAGFTEAFF. This chain connects TRBV27 to TRBJ1-1; unclear D gene. Trimming took off 2 bases at V and 4 bases at J, with 14 bases between the two ends. The CDR3 has 15 amino acids. CDR1 is MNHEY and CDR2 is SMNVEV in the germline V gene (reference sequence).

The CDR3 loop reads CASSQALSPGRQGETQYF. In DNA, the CDR3 is TGCGCCAGCAGCCAGGCCCTCAGTCCCGGCCGTCAGGGGGAGACCCAGTACTTC. The rearrangement links TRBV4-1 to TRBJ2-5; perhaps TRBD1 as D (6 bases). This CDR3 region has 18 residues. Trimming took off 3 bases at V and 5 bases at J, with 25 bases between the two ends. The V gene's germline CDR1 is MGHRA and CDR2 YSYEKL.

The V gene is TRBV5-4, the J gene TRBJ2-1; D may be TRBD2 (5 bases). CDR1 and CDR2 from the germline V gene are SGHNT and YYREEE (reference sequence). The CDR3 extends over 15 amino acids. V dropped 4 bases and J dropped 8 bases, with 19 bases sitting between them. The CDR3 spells CASSLDVAGIDEQFF. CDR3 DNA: TGTGCCAGCAGCCTCGACGTCGCCGGGATCGATGAGCAGTTCTTC.